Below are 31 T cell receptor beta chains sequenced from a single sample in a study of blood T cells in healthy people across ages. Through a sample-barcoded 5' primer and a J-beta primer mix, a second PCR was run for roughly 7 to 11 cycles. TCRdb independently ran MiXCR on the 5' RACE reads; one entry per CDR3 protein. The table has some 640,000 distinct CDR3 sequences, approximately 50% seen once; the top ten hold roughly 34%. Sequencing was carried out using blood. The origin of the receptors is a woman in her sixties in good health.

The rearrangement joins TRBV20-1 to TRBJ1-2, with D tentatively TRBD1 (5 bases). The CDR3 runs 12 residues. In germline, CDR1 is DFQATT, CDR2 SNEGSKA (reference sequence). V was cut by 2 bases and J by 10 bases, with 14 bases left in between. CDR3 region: CSARIPGGIYTF. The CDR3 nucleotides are TGCAGTGCTAGAATCCCGGGGGGTATCTACACCTTC.

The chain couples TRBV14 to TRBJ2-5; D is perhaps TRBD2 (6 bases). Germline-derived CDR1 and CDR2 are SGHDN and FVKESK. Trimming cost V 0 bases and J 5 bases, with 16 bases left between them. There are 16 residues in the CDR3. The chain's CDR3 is CASSQDAEGREETQYF. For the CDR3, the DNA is TGTGCCAGCAGCCAAGATGCGGAGGGGAGAGAGGAGACCCAGTACTTC.

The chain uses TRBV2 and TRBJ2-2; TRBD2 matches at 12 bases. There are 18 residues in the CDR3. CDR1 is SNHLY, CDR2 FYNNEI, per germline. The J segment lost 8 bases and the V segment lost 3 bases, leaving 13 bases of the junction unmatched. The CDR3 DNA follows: TGTGCCAGCAGTGAGAGGACTAGCGGGATACTAGGCCAGGGGGAGCTGTTTTTT. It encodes CASSERTSGILGQGELFF. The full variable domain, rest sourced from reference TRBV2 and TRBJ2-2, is EPEVTQTPSHQVTQMGQEVILRCVPISNHLYFYWYRQILGQKVEFLVSFYNNEISEKSEIFDDQFSVERPDGSNFTLKIRSTKLEDSAMYFCASSERTSGILGQGELFFGEGSRLTVL.

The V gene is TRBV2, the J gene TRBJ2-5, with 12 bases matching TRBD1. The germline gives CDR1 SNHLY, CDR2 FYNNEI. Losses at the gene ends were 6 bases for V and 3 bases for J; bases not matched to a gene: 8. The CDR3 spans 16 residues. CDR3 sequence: CASRTEGTGGKETQYF. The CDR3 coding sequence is TGTGCCAGCAGGACAGAAGGGACAGGGGGCAAAGAGACCCAGTACTTC.

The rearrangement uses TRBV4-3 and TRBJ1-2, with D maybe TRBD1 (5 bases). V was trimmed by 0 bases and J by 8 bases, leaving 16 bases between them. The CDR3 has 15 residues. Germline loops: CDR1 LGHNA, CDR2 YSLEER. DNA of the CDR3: TGCGCCAGCAGCCAAGACACGGCCGGGGGGATCGGCTACACCTTC. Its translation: CASSQDTAGGIGYTF.

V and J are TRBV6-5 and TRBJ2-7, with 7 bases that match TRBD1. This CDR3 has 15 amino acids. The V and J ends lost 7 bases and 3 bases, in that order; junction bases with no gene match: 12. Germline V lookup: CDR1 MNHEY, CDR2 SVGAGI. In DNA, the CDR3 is TGTGCCAGCACACCGAGGGACAGCATAGACTACGAGCAGTACTTC. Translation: CASTPRDSIDYEQYF.

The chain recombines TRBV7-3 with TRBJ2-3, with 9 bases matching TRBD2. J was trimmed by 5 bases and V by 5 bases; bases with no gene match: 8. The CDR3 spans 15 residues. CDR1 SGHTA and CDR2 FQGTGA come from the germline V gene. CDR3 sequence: CASSNEAGGIDTQYF. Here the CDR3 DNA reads TGTGCCAGCAGCAACGAAGCGGGAGGTATAGATACGCAGTATTTT.

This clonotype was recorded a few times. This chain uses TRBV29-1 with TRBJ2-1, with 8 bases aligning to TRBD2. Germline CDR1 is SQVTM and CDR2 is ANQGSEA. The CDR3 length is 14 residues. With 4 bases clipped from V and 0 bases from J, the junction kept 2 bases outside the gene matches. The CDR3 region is CSVASGSSYNEQFF. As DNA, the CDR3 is TGCAGCGTTGCGAGCGGGAGCTCCTACAATGAGCAGTTCTTC.

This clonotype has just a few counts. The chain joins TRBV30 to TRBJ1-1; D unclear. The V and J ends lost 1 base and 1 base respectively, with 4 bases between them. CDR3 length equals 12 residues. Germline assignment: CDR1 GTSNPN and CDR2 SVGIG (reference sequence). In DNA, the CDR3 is TGTGCCTGGAGTGAAACGAACACTGAAGCTTTCTTT. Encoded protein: CAWSETNTEAFF.

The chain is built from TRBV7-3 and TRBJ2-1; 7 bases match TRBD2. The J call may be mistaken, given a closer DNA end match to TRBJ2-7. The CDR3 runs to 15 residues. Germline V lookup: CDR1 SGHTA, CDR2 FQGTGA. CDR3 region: CASSDTSVSYNEQYF. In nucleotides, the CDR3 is TGTGCCAGCAGTGATACTAGCGTCTCCTACAATGAGCAGTACTTC.

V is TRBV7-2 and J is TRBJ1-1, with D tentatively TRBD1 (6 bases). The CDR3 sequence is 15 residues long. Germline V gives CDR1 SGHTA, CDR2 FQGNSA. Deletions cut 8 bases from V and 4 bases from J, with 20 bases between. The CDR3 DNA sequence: TGTGCCAGCTACTTGTTTAGTGGGGGGGCCACTGAAGCTTTCTTT. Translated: CASYLFSGGATEAFF.

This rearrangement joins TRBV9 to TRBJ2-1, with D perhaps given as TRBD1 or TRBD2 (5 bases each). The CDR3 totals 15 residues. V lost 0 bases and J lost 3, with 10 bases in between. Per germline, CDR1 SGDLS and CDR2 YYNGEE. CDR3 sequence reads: CASSVGGEYYNEQFF. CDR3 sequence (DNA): TGTGCCAGCAGCGTAGGAGGGGAATACTACAATGAGCAGTTCTTC.

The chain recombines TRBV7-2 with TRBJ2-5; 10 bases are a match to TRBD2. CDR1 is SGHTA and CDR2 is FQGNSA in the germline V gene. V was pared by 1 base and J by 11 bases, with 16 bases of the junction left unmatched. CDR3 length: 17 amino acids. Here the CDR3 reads CASSLGGAGGVYNEQYF. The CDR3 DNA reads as TGTGCCAGCAGCTTAGGTGGAGCGGGAGGGGTCTACAATGAGCAGTACTTC. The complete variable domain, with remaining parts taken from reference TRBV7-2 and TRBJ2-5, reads GAGVSQSPSNKVTEKGKDVELRCDPISGHTALYWYRQSLGQGLEFLIYFQGNSAPDKSGLPSDRFSAERTGGSVSTLTIQRTQQEDSAVYLCASSLGGAGGVYNEQYFGPGTRLLVL.

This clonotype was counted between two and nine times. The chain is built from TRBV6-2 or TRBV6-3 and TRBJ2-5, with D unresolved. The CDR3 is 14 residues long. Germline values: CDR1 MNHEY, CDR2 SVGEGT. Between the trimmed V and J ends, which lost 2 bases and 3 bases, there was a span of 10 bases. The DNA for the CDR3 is TGTGCCAGCAGTTACGTGAGCAGTGAAGAGACCCAGTACTTC. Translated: CASSYVSSEETQYF.

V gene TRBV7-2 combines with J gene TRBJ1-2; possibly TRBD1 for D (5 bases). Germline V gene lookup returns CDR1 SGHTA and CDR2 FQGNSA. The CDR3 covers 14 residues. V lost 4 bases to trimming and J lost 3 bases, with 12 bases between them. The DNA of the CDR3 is TGTGCCAGCAGCTCGGGGGGGTTTGACTATGGCTACACCTTC. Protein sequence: CASSSGGFDYGYTF.

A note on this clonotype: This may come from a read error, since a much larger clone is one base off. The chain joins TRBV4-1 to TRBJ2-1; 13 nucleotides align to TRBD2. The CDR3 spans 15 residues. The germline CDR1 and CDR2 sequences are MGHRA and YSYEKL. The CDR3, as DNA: TGCGCCGGCAGCCAGCGGACTAGCGGGAGCCATGAGCAGTTCTTC. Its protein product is CAGSQRTSGSHEQFF.

The CDR3 nucleotides read TGCGCCAGCAGCCAAGATTGGGAGGGCTCACCCCTCCACTTT. Protein: CASSQDWEGSPLHF. V is TRBV4-3 and J is TRBJ1-6; D is uncertain. Germline lookup yields CDR1 LGHNA and CDR2 YSLEER. The length of the CDR3 is 14 residues. Trimming removed 0 bases at V and 10 bases at J, with 10 bases between.

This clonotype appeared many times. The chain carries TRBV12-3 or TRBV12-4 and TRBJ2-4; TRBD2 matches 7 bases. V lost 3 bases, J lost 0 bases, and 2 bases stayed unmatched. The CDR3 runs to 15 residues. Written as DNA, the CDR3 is TGTGCCAGCAGTTTGCTAGCGGTAGCCAAAAACATTCAGTACTTC. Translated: CASSLLAVAKNIQYF.

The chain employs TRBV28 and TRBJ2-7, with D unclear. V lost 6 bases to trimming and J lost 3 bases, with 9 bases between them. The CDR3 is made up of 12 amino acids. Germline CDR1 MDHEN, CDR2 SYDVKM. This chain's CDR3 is CASRSVGYEQYF. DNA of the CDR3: TGTGCCAGCAGGTCCGTCGGCTACGAGCAGTACTTC.

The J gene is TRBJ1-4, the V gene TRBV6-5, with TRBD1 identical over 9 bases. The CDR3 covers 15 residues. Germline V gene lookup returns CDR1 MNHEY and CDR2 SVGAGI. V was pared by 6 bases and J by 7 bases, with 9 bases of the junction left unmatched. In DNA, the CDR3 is TGTGCCAGCAGGACGGGGGACAGGGAAACTGAAAAACTGTTTTTT. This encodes CASRTGDRETEKLFF.

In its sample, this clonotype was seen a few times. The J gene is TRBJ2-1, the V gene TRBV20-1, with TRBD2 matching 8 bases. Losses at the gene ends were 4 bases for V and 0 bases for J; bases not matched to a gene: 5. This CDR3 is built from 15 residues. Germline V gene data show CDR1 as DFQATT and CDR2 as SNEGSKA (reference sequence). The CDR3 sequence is CSATGGIDSYNEQFF. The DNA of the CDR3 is TGCAGTGCTACGGGAGGGATAGACTCCTACAATGAGCAGTTCTTC.

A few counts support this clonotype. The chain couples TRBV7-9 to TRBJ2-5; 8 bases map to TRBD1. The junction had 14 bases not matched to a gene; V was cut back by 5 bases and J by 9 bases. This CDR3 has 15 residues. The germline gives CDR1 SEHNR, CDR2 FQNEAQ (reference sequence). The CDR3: CASSGRDRLLGAQYF. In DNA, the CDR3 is TGTGCCAGCAGCGGCCGGGACAGGCTATTGGGGGCCCAGTACTTC.

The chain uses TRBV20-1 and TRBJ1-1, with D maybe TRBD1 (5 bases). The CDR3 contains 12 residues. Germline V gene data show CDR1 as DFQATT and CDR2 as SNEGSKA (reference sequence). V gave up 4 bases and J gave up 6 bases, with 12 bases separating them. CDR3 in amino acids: CSANKEGPEAFF. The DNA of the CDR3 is TGCAGTGCTAACAAGGAGGGACCTGAAGCTTTCTTT.

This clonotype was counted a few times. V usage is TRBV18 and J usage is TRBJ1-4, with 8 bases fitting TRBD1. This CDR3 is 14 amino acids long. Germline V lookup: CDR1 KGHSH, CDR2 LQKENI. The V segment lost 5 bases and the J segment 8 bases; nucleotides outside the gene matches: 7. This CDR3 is CASSSGQGREKLFF. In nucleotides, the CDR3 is TGTGCCAGCTCATCTGGACAGGGTCGAGAAAAACTGTTTTTT. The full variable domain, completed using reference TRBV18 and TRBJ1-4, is NAGVMQNPRHLVRRRGQEARLRCSPMKGHSHVYWYRQLPEEGLKFMVYLQKENIIDESGMPKERFSAEFPKEGPSILRIQQVVRGDSAAYFCASSSGQGREKLFFGSGTQLSVL.

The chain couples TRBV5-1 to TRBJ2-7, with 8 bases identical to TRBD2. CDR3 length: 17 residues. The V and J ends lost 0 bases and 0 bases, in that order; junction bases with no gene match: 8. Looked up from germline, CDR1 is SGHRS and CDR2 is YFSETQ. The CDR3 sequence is CASSLGASGPSSYEQYF. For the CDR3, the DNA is TGCGCCAGCAGCTTGGGGGCTAGCGGGCCAAGCTCCTACGAGCAGTACTTC.

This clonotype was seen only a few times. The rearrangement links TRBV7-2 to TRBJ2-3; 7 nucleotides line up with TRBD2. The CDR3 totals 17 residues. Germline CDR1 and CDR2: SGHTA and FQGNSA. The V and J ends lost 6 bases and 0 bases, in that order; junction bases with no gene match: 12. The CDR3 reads CASSRVYTGGSTDTQYF. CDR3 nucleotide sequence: TGTGCCAGCAGTCGTGTTTACACGGGGGGAAGCACAGATACGCAGTATTTT. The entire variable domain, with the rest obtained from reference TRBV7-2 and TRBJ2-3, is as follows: GAGVSQSPSNKVTEKGKDVELRCDPISGHTALYWYRQSLGQGLEFLIYFQGNSAPDKSGLPSDRFSAERTGGSVSTLTIQRTQQEDSAVYLCASSRVYTGGSTDTQYFGPGTRLTVL.

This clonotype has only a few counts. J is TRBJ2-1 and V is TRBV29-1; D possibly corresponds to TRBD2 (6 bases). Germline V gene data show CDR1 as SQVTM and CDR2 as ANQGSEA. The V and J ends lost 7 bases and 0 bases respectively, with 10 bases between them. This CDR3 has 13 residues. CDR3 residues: CSATGLSYNEQFF. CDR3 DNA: TGCAGCGCTACGGGACTCTCCTACAATGAGCAGTTCTTC.

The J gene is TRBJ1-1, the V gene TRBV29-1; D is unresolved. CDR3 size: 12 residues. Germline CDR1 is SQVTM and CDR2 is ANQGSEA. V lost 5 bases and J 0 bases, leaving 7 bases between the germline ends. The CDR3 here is CSVPQMNTEAFF. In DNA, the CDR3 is TGCAGCGTTCCACAGATGAACACTGAAGCTTTCTTT.

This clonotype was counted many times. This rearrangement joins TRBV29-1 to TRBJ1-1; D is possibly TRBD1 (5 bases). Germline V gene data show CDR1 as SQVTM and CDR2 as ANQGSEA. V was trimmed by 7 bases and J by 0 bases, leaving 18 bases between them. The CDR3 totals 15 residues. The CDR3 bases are TGCAGCGCCCGAGCCGGGTGGGGGATGAACACTGAAGCTTTCTTT. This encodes CSARAGWGMNTEAFF.

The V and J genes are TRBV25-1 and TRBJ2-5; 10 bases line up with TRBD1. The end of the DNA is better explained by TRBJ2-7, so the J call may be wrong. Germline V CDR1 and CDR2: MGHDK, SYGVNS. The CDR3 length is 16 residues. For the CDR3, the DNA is TGTGCCAGCAGTGGTATCGATGACAGGGGGCTCAACGAGCAGTACTTC. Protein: CASSGIDDRGLNEQYF.

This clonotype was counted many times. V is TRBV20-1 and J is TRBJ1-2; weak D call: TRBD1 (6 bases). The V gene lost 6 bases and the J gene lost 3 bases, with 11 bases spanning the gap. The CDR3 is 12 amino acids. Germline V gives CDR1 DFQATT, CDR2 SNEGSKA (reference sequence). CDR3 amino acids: CSAEYRDYGYTF. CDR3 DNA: TGCAGTGCGGAGTACAGGGACTATGGCTACACCTTC.